The 22 T cell receptor beta chains reported below all come from one sample, sequenced in a study of identical twins. TCRdb recomputed calls from the 5' RACE reads with MiXCR, one row per CDR3 protein. This table holds about 660,000 distinct CDR3 sequences, under 9% found once. The same data also went into a second study, on yellow fever vaccine responses in identical twins.

Sequencing was carried out using PBMCs. The source of these receptors is a woman younger than 35 in good health.

V and J are TRBV28 and TRBJ2-1, with 9 positions matching TRBD2. This CDR3 is 16 amino acids long. Germline CDR1 is MDHEN and CDR2 is SYDVKM. V trimming: 3 bases; J trimming: 4 bases; junction bases outside the gene matches: 7. For the CDR3, the DNA is TGTGCCAGCAGTTTGGCGGGAGGGGGGTTGTACAATGAGCAGTTCTTC. Residues: CASSLAGGGLYNEQFF.

This clonotype has only a few counts. The V and J genes are TRBV27 and TRBJ2-4, with no clear D. V was pared by 5 bases and J by 1 base, with 12 bases between. Germline lookup yields CDR1 MNHEY and CDR2 SMNVEV (reference sequence). This CDR3 is 15 amino acids long. The CDR3 region is CASSPQTGAKNIQYF. The CDR3 DNA is TGTGCCAGCAGTCCTCAAACTGGGGCCAAAAACATTCAGTACTTC.

The chain links TRBV6-1 to TRBJ2-3, with 7 bases that match TRBD2. In germline, CDR1 is MNHNS, CDR2 SASEGT. With V trimmed by 5 bases and J by 4 bases, 9 bases remained unmatched. The CDR3 sequence is 15 residues long. Here the CDR3 reads CASSMTAGFSDTQYF. The CDR3 coding sequence is TGTGCCAGCAGTATGACAGCGGGGTTTTCAGATACGCAGTATTTT.

This clonotype was observed at least ten times. This rearrangement joins TRBV12-3 or TRBV12-4 to TRBJ2-3; tentative D call: TRBD2 (6 bases). V shed 6 bases and J shed 3 bases, with 13 bases lying between them. The CDR3 spans 14 residues. The CDR3 region is CASSVAGRTDTQYF. CDR3 in DNA: TGTGCCAGCAGCGTGGCGGGGCGAACAGATACGCAGTATTTT.

The chain links TRBV7-8 to TRBJ1-6; D is perhaps TRBD1 (5 bases). Germline CDR1 SGHVS, CDR2 FQNEAQ. The V gene lost 0 bases and the J gene lost 3 bases, with 12 bases spanning the gap. The CDR3 totals 17 residues. The CDR3 DNA is TGTGCCAGCAGCTTAGCACAGGCGCAACTCTATAATTCACCCCTCCACTTT. It codes for CASSLAQAQLYNSPLHF.

This clonotype was seen ten or more times. The V gene is TRBV18, the J gene TRBJ2-5; maybe TRBD2 (5 bases). CDR1 is KGHSH, CDR2 LQKENI, per germline. The CDR3 is made up of 14 amino acids. The V end lost 3 bases, the J end lost 1 base, and 9 bases lay between the germline ends. The CDR3 spells CASSPPSSQETQYF. CDR3 DNA sequence: TGTGCCAGCTCACCCCCTAGCAGCCAAGAGACCCAGTACTTC. Full variable domain (missing parts from reference TRBV18 and TRBJ2-5): NAGVMQNPRHLVRRRGQEARLRCSPMKGHSHVYWYRQLPEEGLKFMVYLQKENIIDESGMPKERFSAEFPKEGPSILRIQQVVRGDSAAYFCASSPPSSQETQYFGPGTRLLVL.

This clonotype was seen repeatedly, ten times or more. This rearrangement joins TRBV4-1 to TRBJ2-7; TRBD1 is a possible D gene (7 bases). Germline CDR1 is MGHRA and CDR2 is YSYEKL. The CDR3 spans 16 residues. Trimming took 3 bases from V and 4 from J, leaving 19 bases between them. CDR3 region: CASSQEGVGGSYEQYF. CDR3 nucleotide sequence: TGCGCCAGCAGCCAGGAGGGGGTAGGGGGCTCTTACGAGCAGTACTTC.

This clonotype was seen only a few times. V and J are TRBV10-2 and TRBJ2-7, with a weak D call TRBD1 (5 bases). Germline values: CDR1 WSHSY, CDR2 SAAADI. V was shortened by 4 bases and J by 7 bases, with 11 bases between the two germline ends. The CDR3 contains 12 residues. The CDR3 nucleotides read TGCGCCAGCAGTGTAGACAGTCGAGAGCAGTACTTC. It yields the protein CASSVDSREQYF.

This clonotype was found many times. This chain uses TRBV4-3 with TRBJ2-1, with D perhaps TRBD1 or TRBD2 (5 bases each). The V end was cut by 0 bases, the J end by 1 base, with 13 bases between. The CDR3 sequence is 17 residues long. Germline CDR1 reads LGHNA; CDR2 reads YSLEER. CDR3 sequence: CASSQDTGLWSYNEQFF. Written as DNA, the CDR3 is TGCGCCAGCAGCCAAGATACGGGGCTCTGGTCCTACAATGAGCAGTTCTTC.

This clonotype was picked up a small number of times. The DNA for the CDR3 is TGCGCCAGCAGCTTGTGGTCGGGAAACACCATATATTTT. Its protein product is CASSLWSGNTIYF. This chain joins TRBV5-1 and TRBJ1-3; no clear D. The CDR3 loop spans 13 amino acids. The germline V gene encodes CDR1 SGHRS and CDR2 YFSETQ. Between the trimmed V and J ends, which lost 1 base and 4 bases, there was a span of 6 bases.

This clonotype was seen a few times. This CDR3 is CASSLAGTGGSGYTF. CDR3 bases: TGCGCCAGCAGCTTGGCCGGGACAGGGGGATCTGGCTACACCTTC. The genes are TRBV5-1 and TRBJ1-2; TRBD1 matches 11 bases. The germline V gene encodes CDR1 SGHRS and CDR2 YFSETQ. This CDR3 has 15 residues. Losses at the gene ends were 0 bases for V and 7 bases for J; bases not matched to a gene: 5.

At least ten counts were recorded for this clonotype. The chain is built from TRBV4-1 and TRBJ2-7; D is unclear. The V gene lost 2 bases and the J gene lost 7 bases, with 12 bases spanning the gap. The germline V gene encodes CDR1 MGHRA and CDR2 YSYEKL. The CDR3 extends over 13 amino acids. CDR3 bases: TGCGCCAGCAGCCAACAGTGGGCGTGGGAGCAGTACTTC. Amino acid sequence: CASSQQWAWEQYF.

This clonotype was seen at least ten times. The genes are TRBV9 and TRBJ2-1, with D possibly being TRBD1 (6 bases). The CDR3 sequence is 14 residues long. In germline, CDR1 is SGDLS, CDR2 YYNGEE. With 3 bases removed from V and 6 bases from J, the gap between germline ends came to 13 bases. The CDR3 sequence is CASSAGDPLNEQFF. The CDR3 bases are TGTGCCAGCAGCGCAGGGGATCCCCTCAATGAGCAGTTCTTC. Using reference TRBV9 and TRBJ2-1 for the parts outside the CDR3, the full variable domain is DSGVTQTPKHLITATGQRVTLRCSPRSGDLSVYWYQQSLDQGLQFLIQYYNGEERAKGNILERFSAQQFPDLHSELNLSSLELGDSALYFCASSAGDPLNEQFFGPGTRLTVL.

The chain links TRBV10-2 to TRBJ2-2; possibly TRBD1 for D (6 bases). V was pared by 10 bases and J by 3 bases, with 18 bases between. From germline, CDR1 is WSHSY and CDR2 SAAADI. The CDR3 covers 15 residues. The CDR3 here is CATPEPQGYTGELFF. CDR3 sequence (DNA): TGCGCCACCCCAGAACCACAGGGTTACACCGGGGAGCTGTTTTTT.

This clonotype was detected only a few times. V usage is TRBV7-2 and J usage is TRBJ2-1; tentatively, D is TRBD1 or TRBD2 (5 bases each). The CDR3 runs to 15 residues. Germline CDR1 is SGHTA and CDR2 is FQGNSA. The V gene lost 5 bases and the J gene lost 8 bases, with 19 bases spanning the gap. CDR3 in DNA: TGTGCCAGCAGCCCCCCCTTGATCGGGACGGATGAGCAGTTCTTC. This translates into CASSPPLIGTDEQFF.

This clonotype was detected ten times or more. The chain is built from TRBV7-8 and TRBJ2-7; the match to TRBD1 covers 8 bases. Germline loops: CDR1 SGHVS, CDR2 FQNEAQ. There are 16 residues in the CDR3. The V and J ends lost 5 bases and 5 bases, in that order; junction bases with no gene match: 14. CDR3 nucleotides: TGTGCCAGCAGCGGGGACAGGAGGGGGCATGAAGACGAGCAGTACTTC. Protein: CASSGDRRGHEDEQYF.

CDR3: CASQNEQYF. CDR3 DNA: TGCGCCAGTCAGAACGAGCAGTACTTC. The gene calls are TRBV10-2 and TRBJ2-7; D unresolved. Per germline, CDR1 WSHSY and CDR2 SAAADI. Between the trimmed V and J ends, which lost 9 bases and 5 bases, there was a span of 5 bases. CDR3 length equals 9 residues.

This clonotype was seen a few times. The rearrangement uses TRBV7-8 and TRBJ2-1; 7 bases line up with TRBD1. Losses at the gene ends were 7 bases for V and 2 bases for J; bases not matched to a gene: 8. Germline assignment: CDR1 SGHVS and CDR2 FQNEAQ. The CDR3 consists of 15 residues. The DNA of the CDR3 is TGTGCCAGCAACCCTGAGGGGGCTGCCTACAATGAGCAGTTCTTC. Translated, it gives CASNPEGAAYNEQFF.

The rearrangement links TRBV14 to TRBJ1-1; D may be TRBD1 (5 bases). CDR1 is SGHDN and CDR2 is FVKESK in the germline V gene. The V end was cut by 4 bases, the J end by 2 bases, with 23 bases between. The CDR3 consists of 18 residues. The CDR3 region is CASSRPVLFMGVNTEAFF. For the CDR3, the DNA is TGTGCCAGCAGCCGCCCCGTACTTTTTATGGGGGTTAACACTGAAGCTTTCTTT.

This clonotype occurred a few times. This chain joins TRBV20-1 and TRBJ1-6; D gene uncertain. V gave up 2 bases and J gave up 9 bases, with 2 bases separating them. The germline V gene encodes CDR1 DFQATT and CDR2 SNEGSKA (reference sequence). The CDR3 contains 10 residues. Here the CDR3 DNA reads TGCAGTGCTAGAAGTTCACCCCTCCACTTT. Amino acid sequence: CSARSSPLHF.

This clonotype appeared many times. The genes are TRBV12-3 or TRBV12-4 and TRBJ2-7, with D possibly matching TRBD1 (6 bases). Trimming shortened V by 6 bases and J by 1 base, and 10 bases separated the two germline ends. The CDR3 totals 13 residues. The CDR3 spells CASRLGGSYEQYF. CDR3 DNA: TGTGCCAGCAGACTAGGGGGATCCTACGAGCAGTACTTC.

The chain employs TRBV28 and TRBJ2-7; 10 bases match TRBD2. This CDR3 is built from 12 residues. CDR1 MDHEN and CDR2 SYDVKM come from the germline V gene. The V segment lost 2 bases and the J segment 11 bases; nucleotides outside the gene matches: 3. Here the CDR3 reads CASSLQGTSEYF. DNA of the CDR3: TGTGCCAGCAGTTTACAAGGGACTAGCGAGTACTTC.